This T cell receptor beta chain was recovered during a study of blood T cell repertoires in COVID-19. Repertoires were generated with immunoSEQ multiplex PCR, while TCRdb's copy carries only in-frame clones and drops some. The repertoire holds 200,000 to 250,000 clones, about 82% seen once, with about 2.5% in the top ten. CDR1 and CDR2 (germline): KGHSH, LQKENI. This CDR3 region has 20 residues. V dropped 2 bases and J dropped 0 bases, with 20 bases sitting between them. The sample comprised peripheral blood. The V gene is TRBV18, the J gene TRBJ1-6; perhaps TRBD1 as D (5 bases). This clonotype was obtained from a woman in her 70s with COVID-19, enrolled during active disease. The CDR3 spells CASSPYEGHYTSSYNSPLHF. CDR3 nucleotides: TGTGCCAGCTCACCATACGAAGGACACTACACGAGCTCCTATAATTCACCCCTCCACTTT.